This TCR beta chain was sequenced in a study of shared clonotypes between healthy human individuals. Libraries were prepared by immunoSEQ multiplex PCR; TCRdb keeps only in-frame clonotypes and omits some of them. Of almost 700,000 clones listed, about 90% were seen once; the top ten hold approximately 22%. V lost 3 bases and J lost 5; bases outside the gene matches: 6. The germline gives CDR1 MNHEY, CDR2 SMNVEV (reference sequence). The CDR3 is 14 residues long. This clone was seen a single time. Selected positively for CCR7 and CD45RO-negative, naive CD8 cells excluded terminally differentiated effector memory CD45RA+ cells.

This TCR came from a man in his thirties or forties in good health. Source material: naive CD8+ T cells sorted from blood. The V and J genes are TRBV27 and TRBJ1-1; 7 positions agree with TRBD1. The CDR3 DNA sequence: TGTGCCAGCAGTTTCAGACAGGGCCGGACTGAAGCTTTCTTT. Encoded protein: CASSFRQGRTEAFF.